This T cell receptor beta chain was sequenced for a study of metastatic and nonmetastatic thyroid tumors. About the study: It was across blood and tumor or nodule tissue from malignant and benign thyroid patients that repertoires were compared.

Thyroid surgery was performed in patients who had received no treatment beforehand. In this sample, this clone turned up many times. The V gene's germline CDR1 is SGDLS and CDR2 YYNGEE. V lost 0 bases and J 5 bases, leaving 7 bases between the germline ends. The CDR3 contains 13 residues. In the study's own analysis: A classifier of distant metastasis in papillary thyroid cancer was built from CDR3 differences (across clinicopathological groups). MiXCR re-clonotyped the PCR reads for TCRdb. The V and J calls follow TCRdb's processing rather than the paper's. Seen here are tens of thousands of clones, about an eighth observed once, and the top ten hold around a quarter.

What was sequenced was blood. The clonotype comes from a female donor with papillary thyroid cancer or a benign thyroid nodule (not recorded which). Some clones in this sample may be carry-over from other donors' samples. This chain joins TRBV9 and TRBJ2-3; D gene ambiguous. The CDR3 DNA reads as TGTGCCAGCAGCGTAGCACCCGAAGATACGCAGTATTTT. It specifies CASSVAPEDTQYF. The whole variable domain, filled in from reference TRBV9 and TRBJ2-3, reads DSGVTQTPKHLITATGQRVTLRCSPRSGDLSVYWYQQSLDQGLQFLIQYYNGEERAKGNILERFSAQQFPDLHSELNLSSLELGDSALYFCASSVAPEDTQYFGPGTRLTVL.